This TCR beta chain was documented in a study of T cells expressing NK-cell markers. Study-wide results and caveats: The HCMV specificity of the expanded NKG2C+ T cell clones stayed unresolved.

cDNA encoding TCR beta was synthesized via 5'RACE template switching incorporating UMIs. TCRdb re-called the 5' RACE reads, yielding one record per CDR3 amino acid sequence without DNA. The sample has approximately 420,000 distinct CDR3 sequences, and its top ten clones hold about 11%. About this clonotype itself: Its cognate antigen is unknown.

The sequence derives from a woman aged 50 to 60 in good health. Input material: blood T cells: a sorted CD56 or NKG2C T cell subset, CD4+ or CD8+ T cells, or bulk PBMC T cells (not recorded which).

CDR3 loop: CASSYKGADSPLHF. V and J are TRBV6-6 and TRBJ1-6; TCRdb designates TRBD1, a call that cannot be tested without DNA. This CDR3 region has 14 residues. Per the germline V gene, CDR1 is MNHNY and CDR2 is SVGAGI (reference sequence).